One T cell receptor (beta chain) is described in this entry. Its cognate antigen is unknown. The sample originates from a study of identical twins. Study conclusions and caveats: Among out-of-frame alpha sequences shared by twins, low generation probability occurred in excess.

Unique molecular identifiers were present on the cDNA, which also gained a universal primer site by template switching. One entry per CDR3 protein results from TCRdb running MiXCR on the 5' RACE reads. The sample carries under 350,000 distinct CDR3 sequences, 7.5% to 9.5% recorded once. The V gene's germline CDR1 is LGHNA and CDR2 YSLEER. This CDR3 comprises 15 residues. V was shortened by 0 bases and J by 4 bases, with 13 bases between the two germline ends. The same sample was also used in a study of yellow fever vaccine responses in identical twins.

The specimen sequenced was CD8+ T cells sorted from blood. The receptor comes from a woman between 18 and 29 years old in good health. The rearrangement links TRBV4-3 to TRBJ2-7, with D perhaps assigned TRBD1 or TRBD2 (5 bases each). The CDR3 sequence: CASSQDGTNFYEQYF. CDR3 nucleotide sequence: TGCGCCAGCAGCCAAGACGGGACGAATTTTTACGAGCAGTACTTC.